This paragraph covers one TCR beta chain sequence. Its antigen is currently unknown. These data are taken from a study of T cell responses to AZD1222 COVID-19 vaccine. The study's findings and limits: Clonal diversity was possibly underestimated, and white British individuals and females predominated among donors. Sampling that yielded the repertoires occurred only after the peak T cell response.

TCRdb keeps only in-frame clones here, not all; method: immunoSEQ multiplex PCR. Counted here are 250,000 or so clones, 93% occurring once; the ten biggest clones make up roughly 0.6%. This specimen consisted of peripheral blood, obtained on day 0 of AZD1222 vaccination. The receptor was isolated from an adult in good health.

The CDR3 loop is CASSLGAGNGYTF. The CDR3 coding sequence is TGTGCCAGCAGCTTAGGGGCAGGGAACGGCTACACCTTC. The chain links TRBV7-2 to TRBJ1-2, with D perhaps TRBD1 (5 bases). Germline-derived CDR1 and CDR2 are SGHTA and FQGNSA. CDR3 length equals 13 residues. Trimming removed 1 base from V and 8 bases from J, with 11 bases in between. Using reference TRBV7-2 and TRBJ1-2 for the parts outside the CDR3, the full variable domain is GAGVSQSPSNKVTEKGKDVELRCDPISGHTALYWYRQSLGQGLEFLIYFQGNSAPDKSGLPSDRFSAERTGGSVSTLTIQRTQQEDSAVYLCASSLGAGNGYTFGSGTRLTVV.